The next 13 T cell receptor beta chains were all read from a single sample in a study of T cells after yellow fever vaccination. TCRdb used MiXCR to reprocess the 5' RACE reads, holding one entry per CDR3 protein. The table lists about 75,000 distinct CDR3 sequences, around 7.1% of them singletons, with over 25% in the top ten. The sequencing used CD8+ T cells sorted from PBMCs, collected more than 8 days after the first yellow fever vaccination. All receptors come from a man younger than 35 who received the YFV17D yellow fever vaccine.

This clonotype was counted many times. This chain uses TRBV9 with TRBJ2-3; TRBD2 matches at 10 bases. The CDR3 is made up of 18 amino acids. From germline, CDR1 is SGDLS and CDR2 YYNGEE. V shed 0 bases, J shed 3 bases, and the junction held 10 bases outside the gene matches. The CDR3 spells CASSVDSGGASHTDTQYF. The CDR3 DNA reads TGTGCCAGCAGCGTAGACAGCGGGGGGGCTAGCCATACAGATACGCAGTATTTT.

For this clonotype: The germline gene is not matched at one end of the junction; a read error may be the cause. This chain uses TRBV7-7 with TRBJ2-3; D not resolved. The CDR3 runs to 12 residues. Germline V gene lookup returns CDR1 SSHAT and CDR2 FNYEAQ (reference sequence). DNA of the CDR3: TGTGCTAGCAGCTTGCCCACAGATACGCAGTATTTT. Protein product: CASSLPTDTQYF.

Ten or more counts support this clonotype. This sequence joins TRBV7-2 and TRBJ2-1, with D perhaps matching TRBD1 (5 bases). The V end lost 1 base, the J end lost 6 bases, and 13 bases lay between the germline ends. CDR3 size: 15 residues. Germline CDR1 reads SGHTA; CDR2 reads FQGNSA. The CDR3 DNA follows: TGTGCCAGCAGCTTAGTAAGGGGCACGGGCAATGAGCAGTTCTTC. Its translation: CASSLVRGTGNEQFF.

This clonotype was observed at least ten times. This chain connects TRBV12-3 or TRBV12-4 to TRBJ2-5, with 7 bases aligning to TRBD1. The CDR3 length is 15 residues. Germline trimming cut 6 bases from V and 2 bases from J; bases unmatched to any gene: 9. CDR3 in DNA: TGTGCCAGCAGACCCCGGACAGGAGGTCAAGAGACCCAGTACTTC. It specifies CASRPRTGGQETQYF.

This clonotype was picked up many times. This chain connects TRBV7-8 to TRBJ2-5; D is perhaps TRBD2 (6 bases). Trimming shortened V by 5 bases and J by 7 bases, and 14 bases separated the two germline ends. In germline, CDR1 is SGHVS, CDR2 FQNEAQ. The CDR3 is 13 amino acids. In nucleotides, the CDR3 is TGTGCCAGCAGCACGGGACCGGGAGTGACCCAGTACTTC. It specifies CASSTGPGVTQYF.

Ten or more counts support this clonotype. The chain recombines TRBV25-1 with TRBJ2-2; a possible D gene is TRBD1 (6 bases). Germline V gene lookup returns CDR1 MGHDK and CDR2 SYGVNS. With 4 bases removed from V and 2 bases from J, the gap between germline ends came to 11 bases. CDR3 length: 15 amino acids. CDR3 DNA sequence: TGTGCCAGCAGTGGAAACAGGGACAACACCGGGGAGCTGTTTTTT. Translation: CASSGNRDNTGELFF.

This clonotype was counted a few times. The CDR3 spells CASSQYEGSTEAFF. CDR3 sequence (DNA): TGCGCCAGCAGCCAGTACGAGGGATCCACTGAAGCTTTCTTT. This chain joins TRBV4-1 and TRBJ1-1; no firm D call. The CDR3 length is 14 residues. Germline V gene lookup returns CDR1 MGHRA and CDR2 YSYEKL. V shed 3 bases and J shed 4 bases, with 12 bases lying between them.

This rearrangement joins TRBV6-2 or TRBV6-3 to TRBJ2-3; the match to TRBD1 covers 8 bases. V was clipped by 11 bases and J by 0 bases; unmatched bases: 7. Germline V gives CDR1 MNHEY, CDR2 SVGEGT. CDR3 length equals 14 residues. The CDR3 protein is CAAARTGSTDTQYF. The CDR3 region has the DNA TGTGCCGCGGCAAGGACAGGGAGCACAGATACGCAGTATTTT.

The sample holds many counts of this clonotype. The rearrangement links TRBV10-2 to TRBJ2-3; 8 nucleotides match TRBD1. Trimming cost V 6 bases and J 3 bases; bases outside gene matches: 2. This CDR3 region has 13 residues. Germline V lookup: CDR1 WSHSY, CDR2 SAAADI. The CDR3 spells CASRGQGTDTQYF. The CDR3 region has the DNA TGCGCCAGCAGAGGACAGGGTACAGATACGCAGTATTTT.

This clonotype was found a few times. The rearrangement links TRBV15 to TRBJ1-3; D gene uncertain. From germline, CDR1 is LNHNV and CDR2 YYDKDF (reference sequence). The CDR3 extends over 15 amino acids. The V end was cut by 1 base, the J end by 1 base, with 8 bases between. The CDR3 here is CATSRARSSGNTIYF. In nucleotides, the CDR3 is TGTGCCACCAGCAGAGCTAGGTCTTCTGGAAACACCATATATTTT.

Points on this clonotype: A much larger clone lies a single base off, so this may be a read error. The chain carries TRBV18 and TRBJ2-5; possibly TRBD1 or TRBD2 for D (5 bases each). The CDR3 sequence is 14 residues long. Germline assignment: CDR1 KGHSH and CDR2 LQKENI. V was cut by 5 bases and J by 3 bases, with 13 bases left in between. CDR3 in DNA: TGTGCCAGCTCAGACCGGGGCAGCGAAGAGACCCAGTACTTC. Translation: CASSDRGSEETQYF.

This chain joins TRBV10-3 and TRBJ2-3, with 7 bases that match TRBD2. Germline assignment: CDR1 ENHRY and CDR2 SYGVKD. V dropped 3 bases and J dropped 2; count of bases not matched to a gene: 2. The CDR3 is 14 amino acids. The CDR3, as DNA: TGTGCCATCAGTGAAGGGACTACCACAGATACGCAGTATTTT. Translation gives CAISEGTTTDTQYF.

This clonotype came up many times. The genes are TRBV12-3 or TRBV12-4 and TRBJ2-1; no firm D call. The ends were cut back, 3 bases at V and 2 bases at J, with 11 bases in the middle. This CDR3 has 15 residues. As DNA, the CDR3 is TGTGCCAGCAGTTTTTGGGATCCAGCCTACAATGAGCAGTTCTTC. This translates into CASSFWDPAYNEQFF.